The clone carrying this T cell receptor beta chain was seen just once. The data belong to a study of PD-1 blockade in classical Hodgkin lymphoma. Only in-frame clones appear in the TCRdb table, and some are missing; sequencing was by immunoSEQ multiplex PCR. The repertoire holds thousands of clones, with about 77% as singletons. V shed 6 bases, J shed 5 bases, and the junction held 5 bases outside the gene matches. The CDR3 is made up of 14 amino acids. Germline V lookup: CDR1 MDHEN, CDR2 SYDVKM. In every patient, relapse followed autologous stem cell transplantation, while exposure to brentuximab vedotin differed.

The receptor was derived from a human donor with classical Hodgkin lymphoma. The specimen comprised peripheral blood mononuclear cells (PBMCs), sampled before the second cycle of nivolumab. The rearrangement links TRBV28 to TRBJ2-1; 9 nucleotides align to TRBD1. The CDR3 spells CASSPGQGNNEQFF. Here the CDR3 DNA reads TGTGCCAGCAGCCCGGGACAGGGCAACAATGAGCAGTTCTTC.